Sequencing of this T cell receptor beta chain was carried out in a study of cytomegalovirus exposure and HLA in healthy donors. Study outcomes and limitations: Rare TCR sequences predominated, though certain public TCRs were found in many donors.

This clone was counted a few times. Its target is unknown. In germline, CDR1 is GTSNPN, CDR2 SVGIG (reference sequence). Trimming removed 0 bases at V and 8 bases at J, with 4 bases between. CDR3 length equals 11 residues. PCR amplification relied on 60 Vbeta primers (plus 13 Jbeta primers). Profiled with immunoSEQ multiplex PCR; TCRdb holds only in-frame clones, not every one. This sample has some 160,000 clones, with about 78% found just once. Unrecorded immune exposure was likely among donors, who were nominally healthy when sampled. Sample: PBMCs. The chain links TRBV30 to TRBJ1-4, with D uncertain. This receptor was taken from a man aged 35 to 55 in good health and CMV-seronegative. This CDR3 reads CAWSVQEKLFF. In DNA form, the CDR3 reads TGTGCCTGGAGTGTACAAGAAAAACTGTTTTTT.